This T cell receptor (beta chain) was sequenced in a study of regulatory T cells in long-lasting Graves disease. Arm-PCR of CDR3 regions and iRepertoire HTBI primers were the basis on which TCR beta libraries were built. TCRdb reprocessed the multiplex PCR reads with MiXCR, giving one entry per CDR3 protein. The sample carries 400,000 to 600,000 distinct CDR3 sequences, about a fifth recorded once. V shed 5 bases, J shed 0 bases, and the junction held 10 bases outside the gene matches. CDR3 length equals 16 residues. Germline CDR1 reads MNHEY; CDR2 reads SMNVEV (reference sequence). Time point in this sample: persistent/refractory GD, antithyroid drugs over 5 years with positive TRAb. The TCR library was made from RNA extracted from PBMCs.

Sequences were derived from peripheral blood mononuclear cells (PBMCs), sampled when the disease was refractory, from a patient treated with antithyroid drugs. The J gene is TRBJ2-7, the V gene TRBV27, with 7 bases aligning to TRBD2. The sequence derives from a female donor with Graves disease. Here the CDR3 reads CASSTIAGLLSYEQYF. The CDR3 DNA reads TGTGCCAGCAGTACCATAGCGGGTCTCCTCTCCTACGAGCAGTACTTC.